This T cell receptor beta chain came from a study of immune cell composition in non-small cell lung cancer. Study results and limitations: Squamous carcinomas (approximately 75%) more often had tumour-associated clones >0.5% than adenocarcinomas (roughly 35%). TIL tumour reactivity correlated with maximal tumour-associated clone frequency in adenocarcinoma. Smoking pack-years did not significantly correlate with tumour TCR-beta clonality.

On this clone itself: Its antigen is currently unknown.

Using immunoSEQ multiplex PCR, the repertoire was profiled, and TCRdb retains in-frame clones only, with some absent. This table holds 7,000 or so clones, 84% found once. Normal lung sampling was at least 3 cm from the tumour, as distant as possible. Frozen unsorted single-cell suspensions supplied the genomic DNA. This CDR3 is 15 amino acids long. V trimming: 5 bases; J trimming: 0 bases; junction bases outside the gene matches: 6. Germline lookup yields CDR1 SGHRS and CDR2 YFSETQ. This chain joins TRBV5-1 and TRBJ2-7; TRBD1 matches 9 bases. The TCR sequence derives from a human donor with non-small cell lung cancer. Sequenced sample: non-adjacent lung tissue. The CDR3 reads CASRKDRGISYEQYF. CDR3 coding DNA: TGCGCCAGCAGGAAGGACAGGGGAATCTCCTACGAGCAGTACTTC.